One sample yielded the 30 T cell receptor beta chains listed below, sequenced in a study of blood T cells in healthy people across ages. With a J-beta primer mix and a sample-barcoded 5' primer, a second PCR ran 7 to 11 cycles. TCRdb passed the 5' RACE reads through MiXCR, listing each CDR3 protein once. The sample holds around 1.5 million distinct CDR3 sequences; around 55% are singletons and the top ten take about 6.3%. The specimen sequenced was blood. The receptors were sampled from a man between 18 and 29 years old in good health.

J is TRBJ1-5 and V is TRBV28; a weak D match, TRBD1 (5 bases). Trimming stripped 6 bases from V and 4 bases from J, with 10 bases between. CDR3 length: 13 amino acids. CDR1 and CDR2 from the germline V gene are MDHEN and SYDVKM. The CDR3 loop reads CASRPTENQPQHF. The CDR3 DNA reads TGTGCCAGCAGACCGACAGAGAATCAGCCCCAGCATTTT.

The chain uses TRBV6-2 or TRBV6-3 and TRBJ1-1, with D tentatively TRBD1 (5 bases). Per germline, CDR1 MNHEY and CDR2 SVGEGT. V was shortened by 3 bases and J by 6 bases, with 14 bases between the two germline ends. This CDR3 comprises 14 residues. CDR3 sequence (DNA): TGTGCCAGCAGTTATCCAGGGACCACGGCTGAAGCTTTCTTT. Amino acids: CASSYPGTTAEAFF.

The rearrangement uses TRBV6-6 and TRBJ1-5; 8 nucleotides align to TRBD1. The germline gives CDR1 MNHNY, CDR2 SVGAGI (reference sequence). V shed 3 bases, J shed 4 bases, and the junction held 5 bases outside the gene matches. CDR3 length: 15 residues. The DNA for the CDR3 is TGTGCCAGCAGTTATACCGGACAGGGAAATCAGCCCCAGCATTTT. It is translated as CASSYTGQGNQPQHF.

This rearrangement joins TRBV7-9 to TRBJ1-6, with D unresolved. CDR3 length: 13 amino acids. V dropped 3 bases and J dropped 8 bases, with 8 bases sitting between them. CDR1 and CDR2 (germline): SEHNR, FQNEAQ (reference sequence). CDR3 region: CASSLAVHSPLHF. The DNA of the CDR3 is TGTGCCAGCAGCTTGGCAGTGCATTCACCCCTCCACTTT.

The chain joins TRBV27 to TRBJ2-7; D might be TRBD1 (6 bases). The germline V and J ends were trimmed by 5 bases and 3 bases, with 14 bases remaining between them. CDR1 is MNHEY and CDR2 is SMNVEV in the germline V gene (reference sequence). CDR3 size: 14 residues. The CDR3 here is CASSPGLQGYEQYF. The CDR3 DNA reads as TGTGCCAGCAGTCCAGGCCTACAGGGCTACGAGCAGTACTTC.

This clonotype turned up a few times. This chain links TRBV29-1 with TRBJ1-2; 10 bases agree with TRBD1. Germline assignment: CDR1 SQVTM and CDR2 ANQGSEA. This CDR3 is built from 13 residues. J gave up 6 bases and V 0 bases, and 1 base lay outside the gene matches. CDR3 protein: CSVEEGQGHGYTF. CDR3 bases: TGCAGCGTTGAAGAGGGACAGGGGCATGGCTACACCTTC.

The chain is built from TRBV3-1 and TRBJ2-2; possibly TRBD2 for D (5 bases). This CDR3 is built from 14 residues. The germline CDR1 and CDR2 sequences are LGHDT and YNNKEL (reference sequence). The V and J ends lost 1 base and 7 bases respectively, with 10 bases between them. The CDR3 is CASSQGPGIGELFF. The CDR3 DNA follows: TGTGCCAGCAGCCAAGGGCCCGGGATCGGGGAGCTGTTTTTT.

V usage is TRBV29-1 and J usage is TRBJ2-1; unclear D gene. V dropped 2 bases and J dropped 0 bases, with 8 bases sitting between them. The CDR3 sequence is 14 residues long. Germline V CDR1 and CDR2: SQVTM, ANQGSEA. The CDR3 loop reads CSVETASSYNEQFF. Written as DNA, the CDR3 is TGCAGCGTTGAAACAGCGAGCTCCTACAATGAGCAGTTCTTC.

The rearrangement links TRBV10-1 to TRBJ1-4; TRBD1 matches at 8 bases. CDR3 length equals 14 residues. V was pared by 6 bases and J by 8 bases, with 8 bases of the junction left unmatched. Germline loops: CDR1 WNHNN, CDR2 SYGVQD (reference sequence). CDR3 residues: CASRGTGTGEKLFF. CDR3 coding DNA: TGCGCCAGCAGAGGAACCGGGACAGGAGAAAAACTGTTTTTT.

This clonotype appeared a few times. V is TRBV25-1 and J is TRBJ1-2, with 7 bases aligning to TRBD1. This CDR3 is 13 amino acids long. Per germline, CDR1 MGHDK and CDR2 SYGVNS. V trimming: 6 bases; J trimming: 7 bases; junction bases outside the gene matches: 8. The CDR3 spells CASSQTGTTGYTF. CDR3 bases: TGTGCCAGCAGCCAGACAGGGACCACTGGCTACACCTTC.

The chain's CDR3 is CASSLEYSETQFF. The DNA of the CDR3 is TGTGCCAGCAGTTTAGAGTATTCAGAGACCCAGTTCTTC. V usage is TRBV28 and J usage is TRBJ2-1; D is unclear. This CDR3 comprises 13 residues. CDR1 and CDR2 (germline): MDHEN, SYDVKM. The V gene lost 2 bases and the J gene lost 13 bases, with 15 bases spanning the gap.

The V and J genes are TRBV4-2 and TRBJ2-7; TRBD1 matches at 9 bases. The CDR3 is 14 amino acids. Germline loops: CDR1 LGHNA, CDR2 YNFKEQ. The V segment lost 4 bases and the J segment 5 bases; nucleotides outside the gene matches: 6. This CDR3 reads CASSPGTGSHEQYF. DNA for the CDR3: TGTGCCAGCAGCCCCGGGACAGGGTCCCACGAGCAGTACTTC.

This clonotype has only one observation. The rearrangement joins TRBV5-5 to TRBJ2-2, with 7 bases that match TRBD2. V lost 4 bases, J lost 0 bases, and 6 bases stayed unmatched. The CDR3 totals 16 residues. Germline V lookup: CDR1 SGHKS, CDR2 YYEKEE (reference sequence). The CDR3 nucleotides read TGTGCCAGCAGCCTGAGACTAGCAGCGAACACCGGGGAGCTGTTTTTT. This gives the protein CASSLRLAANTGELFF. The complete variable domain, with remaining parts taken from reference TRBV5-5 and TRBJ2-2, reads DAGVTQSPTHLIKTRGQQVTLRCSPISGHKSVSWYQQVLGQGPQFIFQYYEKEERGRGNFPDRFSARQFPNYSSELNVNALLLGDSALYLCASSLRLAANTGELFFGEGSRLTVL.

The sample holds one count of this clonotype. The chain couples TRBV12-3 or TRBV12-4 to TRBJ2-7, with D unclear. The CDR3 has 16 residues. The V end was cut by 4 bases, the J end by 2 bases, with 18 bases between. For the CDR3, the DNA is TGTGCCAGCAGTTCCCAGGCACGGACGAGCGCCTACGAGCAGTACTTC. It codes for CASSSQARTSAYEQYF.

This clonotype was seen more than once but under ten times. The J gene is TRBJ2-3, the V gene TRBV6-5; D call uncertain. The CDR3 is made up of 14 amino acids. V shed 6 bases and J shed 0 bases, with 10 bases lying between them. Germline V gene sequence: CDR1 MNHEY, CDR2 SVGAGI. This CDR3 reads CASSPRYSTDTQYF. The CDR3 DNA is TGTGCCAGCAGCCCTAGATACAGCACAGATACGCAGTATTTT.

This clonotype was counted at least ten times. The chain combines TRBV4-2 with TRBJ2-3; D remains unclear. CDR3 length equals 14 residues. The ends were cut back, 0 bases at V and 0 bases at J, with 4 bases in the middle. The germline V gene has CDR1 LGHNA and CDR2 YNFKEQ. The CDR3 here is CASSQESSTDTQYF. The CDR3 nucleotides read TGTGCCAGCAGCCAAGAGTCCAGCACAGATACGCAGTATTTT.

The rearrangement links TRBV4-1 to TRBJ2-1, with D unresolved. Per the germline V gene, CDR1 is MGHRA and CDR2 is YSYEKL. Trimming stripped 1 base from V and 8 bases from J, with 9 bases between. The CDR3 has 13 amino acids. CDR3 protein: CASSQVVADEQFF. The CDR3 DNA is TGCGCCAGCAGCCAAGTGGTGGCAGATGAGCAGTTCTTC.

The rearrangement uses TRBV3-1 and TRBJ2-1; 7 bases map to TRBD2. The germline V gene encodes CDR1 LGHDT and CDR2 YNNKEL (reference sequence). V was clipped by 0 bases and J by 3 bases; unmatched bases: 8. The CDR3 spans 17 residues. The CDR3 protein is CASSQDTGPSGYNEQFF. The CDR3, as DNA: TGTGCCAGCAGCCAAGATACCGGGCCTAGCGGCTACAATGAGCAGTTCTTC.

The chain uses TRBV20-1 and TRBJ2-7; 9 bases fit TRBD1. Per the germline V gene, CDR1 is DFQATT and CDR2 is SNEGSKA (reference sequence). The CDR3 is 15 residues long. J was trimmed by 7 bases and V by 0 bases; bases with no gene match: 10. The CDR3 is CSARDPRTGDGEQYF. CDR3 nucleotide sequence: TGCAGTGCTAGAGATCCTAGGACAGGGGATGGAGAGCAGTACTTC.

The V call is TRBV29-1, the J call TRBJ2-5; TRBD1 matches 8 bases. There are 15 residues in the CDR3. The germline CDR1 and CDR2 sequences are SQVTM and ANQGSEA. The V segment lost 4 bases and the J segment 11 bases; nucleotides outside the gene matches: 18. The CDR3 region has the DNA TGCAGCGTTGTGTTGAGGCAGGGGGCGCAGAATGAGCAGTACTTC. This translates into CSVVLRQGAQNEQYF.

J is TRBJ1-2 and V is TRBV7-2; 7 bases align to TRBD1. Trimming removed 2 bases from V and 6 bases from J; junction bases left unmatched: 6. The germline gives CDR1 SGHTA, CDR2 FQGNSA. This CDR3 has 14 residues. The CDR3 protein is CASSLHRGQDGYTF. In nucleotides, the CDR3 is TGTGCCAGCAGCTTACACAGGGGCCAGGATGGCTACACCTTC.

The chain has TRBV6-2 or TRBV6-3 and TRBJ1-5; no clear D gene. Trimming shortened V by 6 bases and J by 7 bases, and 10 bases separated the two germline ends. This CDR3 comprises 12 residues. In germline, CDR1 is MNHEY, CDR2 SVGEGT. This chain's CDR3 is CASRPGGQPQHF. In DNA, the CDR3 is TGTGCCAGCAGGCCCGGAGGGCAGCCCCAGCATTTT.

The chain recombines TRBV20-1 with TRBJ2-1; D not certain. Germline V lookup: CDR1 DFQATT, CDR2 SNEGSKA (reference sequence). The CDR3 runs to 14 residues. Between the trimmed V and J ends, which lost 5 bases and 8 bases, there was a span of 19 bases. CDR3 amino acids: CSAEPLKRLDEQFF. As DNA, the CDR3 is TGCAGTGCTGAACCCCTGAAACGGTTAGATGAGCAGTTCTTC.

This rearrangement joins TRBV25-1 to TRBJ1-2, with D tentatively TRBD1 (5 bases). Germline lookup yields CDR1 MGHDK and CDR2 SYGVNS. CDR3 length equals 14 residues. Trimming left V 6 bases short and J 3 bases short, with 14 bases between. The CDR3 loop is CASRDPGPYYGYTF. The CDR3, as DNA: TGTGCCAGCAGGGATCCGGGACCTTACTATGGCTACACCTTC.

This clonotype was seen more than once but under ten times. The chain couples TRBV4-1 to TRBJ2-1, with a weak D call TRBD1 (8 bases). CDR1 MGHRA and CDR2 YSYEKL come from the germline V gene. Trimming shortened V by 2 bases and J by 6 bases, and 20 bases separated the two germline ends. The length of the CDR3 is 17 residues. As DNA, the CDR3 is TGCGCCAGCAGCCAACAGGGGGCCGGACTAGTATTCAATGAGCAGTTCTTC. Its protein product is CASSQQGAGLVFNEQFF.

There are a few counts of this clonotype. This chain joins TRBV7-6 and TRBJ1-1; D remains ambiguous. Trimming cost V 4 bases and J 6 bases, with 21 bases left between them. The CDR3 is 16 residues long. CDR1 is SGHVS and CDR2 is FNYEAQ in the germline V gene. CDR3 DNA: TGTGCCAGCAGCTCAGCCGGGCTGGGAACCTCCGCTGAAGCTTTCTTT. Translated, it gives CASSSAGLGTSAEAFF.

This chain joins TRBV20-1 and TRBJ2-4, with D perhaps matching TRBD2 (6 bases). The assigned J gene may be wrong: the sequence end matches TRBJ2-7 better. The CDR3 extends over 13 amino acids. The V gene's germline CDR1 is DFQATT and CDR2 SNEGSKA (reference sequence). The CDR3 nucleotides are TGCAGTGCTCTAGGCGGGGTAGCCTACGAGCAGTACTTC. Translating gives CSALGGVAYEQYF.

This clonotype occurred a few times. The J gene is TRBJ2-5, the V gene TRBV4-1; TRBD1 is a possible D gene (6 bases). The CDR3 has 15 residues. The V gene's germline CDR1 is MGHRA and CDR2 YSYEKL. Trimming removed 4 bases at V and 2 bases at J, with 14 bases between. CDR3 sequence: CASSPIRRGQETQYF. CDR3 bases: TGCGCCAGCAGCCCCATACGCAGGGGACAAGAGACCCAGTACTTC.

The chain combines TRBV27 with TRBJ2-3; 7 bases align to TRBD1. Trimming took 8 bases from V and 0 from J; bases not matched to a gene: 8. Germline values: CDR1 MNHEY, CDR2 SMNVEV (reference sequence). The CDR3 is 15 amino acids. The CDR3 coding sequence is TGTGCCAGCGCGACCGGGACAGCTAGCACAGATACGCAGTATTTT. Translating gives CASATGTASTDTQYF.

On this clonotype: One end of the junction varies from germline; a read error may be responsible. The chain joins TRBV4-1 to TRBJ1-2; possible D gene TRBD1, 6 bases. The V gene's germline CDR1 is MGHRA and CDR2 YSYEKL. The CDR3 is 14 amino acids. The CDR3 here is CASTQDLGAWGYTF. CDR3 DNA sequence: TGCGCCAGCACCCAAGATCTGGGGGCTTGGGGCTACACCTTC.